The 27 T cell receptor beta chains listed next were all sequenced from one sample in a study of cytomegalovirus exposure and HLA in healthy donors. This table comes from immunoSEQ multiplex PCR, and its TCRdb copy is limited to in-frame clones, with some not included. The sample consists of roughly 70,000 clones, nearly 95% of them appearing once. The sample comprised PBMCs. The origin of the receptors is a man between 18 and 29 years old in good health and CMV-seropositive.

The V gene is TRBV5-1, the J gene TRBJ2-7, with 14 bases matching TRBD2. Germline V gene lookup returns CDR1 SGHRS and CDR2 YFSETQ. The junction had 9 bases not matched to a gene; V was cut back by 4 bases and J by 6 bases. The CDR3 contains 16 residues. CDR3 nucleotides: TGCGCCAGCAGCCCCGGGACTAGCGGGAGAAACAGCGAGCAGTACTTC. This sequence encodes CASSPGTSGRNSEQYF.

The rearrangement uses TRBV14 and TRBJ1-3; D is unresolved. The CDR3 contains 14 residues. Germline V CDR1 and CDR2: SGHDN, FVKESK. V was cut by 6 bases and J by 7 bases, with 16 bases left in between. The CDR3 region has the DNA TGTGCCAGCAGACGTACGGCGGCAGCTAACACCATATATTTT. Its translation is CASRRTAAANTIYF.

The chain carries TRBV5-6 and TRBJ1-2, with D perhaps matching TRBD1 (5 bases). Per germline, CDR1 SGHDT and CDR2 YYEEEE. The V end was cut by 2 bases, the J end by 1 base, with 9 bases between. The CDR3 is made up of 14 amino acids. The CDR3 bases are TGTGCCAGCAGCTTCGCGGGGCGTAACTATGGCTACACCTTC. Translated, it gives CASSFAGRNYGYTF.

This chain joins TRBV5-1 and TRBJ1-4; D not resolved. The ends were cut back, 6 bases at V and 2 bases at J, with 14 bases in the middle. The CDR3 is made up of 15 amino acids. CDR1 is SGHRS and CDR2 is YFSETQ in the germline V gene. CDR3 DNA sequence: TGCGCCAGCACCGTCCAATCGGGGACTAATGAAAAACTGTTTTTT. Translated: CASTVQSGTNEKLFF. Complete variable domain (other parts from reference TRBV5-1 and TRBJ1-4): KAGVTQTPRYLIKTRGQQVTLSCSPISGHRSVSWYQQTPGQGLQFLFEYFSETQRNKGNFPGRFSGRQFSNSRSEMNVSTLELGDSALYLCASTVQSGTNEKLFFGSGTQLSVL.

The V gene is TRBV28, the J gene TRBJ2-1; 16 nucleotides agree with TRBD2. The CDR3 consists of 20 residues. The V and J ends lost 5 bases and 2 bases, in that order; junction bases with no gene match: 12. Per germline, CDR1 MDHEN and CDR2 SYDVKM. This CDR3 reads CASSPPLGTSGRGTYNEQFF. CDR3 sequence (DNA): TGTGCCAGCAGTCCCCCTCTCGGGACTAGCGGGAGGGGGACCTACAATGAGCAGTTCTTC.

This chain's CDR3 is CASSKEVRGGSPLVAVKETQYF. For the CDR3, the DNA is TGTGCCAGCAGCAAGGAAGTTCGGGGGGGATCACCTCTGGTTGCTGTAAAAGAGACCCAGTACTTC. The chain carries TRBV21-1 and TRBJ2-5; the DNA was not used to check the table's D call, TRBD2. TRBV21-1 is a pseudogene segment. There are 22 residues in the CDR3.

The V call is TRBV9, the J call TRBJ2-1; 12 bases fit TRBD2. This CDR3 region has 16 residues. V was clipped by 0 bases and J by 9 bases; unmatched bases: 7. Per germline, CDR1 SGDLS and CDR2 YYNGEE. CDR3 sequence: CASSVEGLAGGLEQFF. The CDR3 region has the DNA TGTGCCAGCAGCGTAGAAGGGCTAGCGGGAGGGCTTGAGCAGTTCTTC.

The gene calls are TRBV29-1 and TRBJ1-3; unclear D gene. The CDR3 spans 14 residues. Germline V gene data show CDR1 as SQVTM and CDR2 as ANQGSEA. V was clipped by 0 bases and J by 4 bases, with 10 bases between them. CDR3 in amino acids: CSVEDRREGNTIYF. The CDR3 DNA follows: TGCAGCGTTGAAGATAGGAGGGAGGGAAACACCATATATTTT.

The chain uses TRBV7-9 and TRBJ1-1; D possibly corresponds to TRBD1 (6 bases). V lost 1 base, J lost 2 bases, and 8 bases lay in between. This CDR3 contains 14 residues. The germline V gene has CDR1 SEHNR and CDR2 FQNEAQ (reference sequence). Here the CDR3 reads CASSLEQGNTEAFF. DNA of the CDR3: TGTGCCAGCAGCTTAGAACAGGGTAACACTGAAGCTTTCTTT.

The genes are TRBV5-1 and TRBJ2-7; 7 nucleotides align to TRBD2. V gave up 4 bases and J gave up 1 base; unmatched junction bases: 8. This CDR3 is 15 amino acids long. Germline CDR1 reads SGHRS; CDR2 reads YFSETQ. The CDR3 loop reads CASSVLGGGSYEQYF. The DNA of the CDR3 is TGCGCCAGCAGCGTGTTGGGGGGAGGGTCCTACGAGCAGTACTTC.

J is TRBJ2-5 and V is TRBV10-3; D might be TRBD2 (6 bases). Germline assignment: CDR1 ENHRY and CDR2 SYGVKD. This CDR3 has 14 residues. V lost 5 bases and J 1 base, leaving 11 bases between the germline ends. CDR3 region: CAISRDFIQETQYF. CDR3 nucleotide sequence: TGTGCCATCAGTCGGGACTTCATCCAAGAGACCCAGTACTTC.

The genes are TRBV6-6 and TRBJ1-1; TRBD1 is a possible D gene (5 bases). V lost 2 bases, J lost 5 bases, and 15 bases lay in between. Germline lookup yields CDR1 MNHNY and CDR2 SVGAGI (reference sequence). The CDR3 loop spans 15 amino acids. CDR3 loop: CASSYVAGGGTEAFF. Written as DNA, the CDR3 is TGTGCCAGCAGTTACGTCGCCGGGGGGGGGACTGAAGCTTTCTTT.

The V gene is TRBV15, the J gene TRBJ2-5, with D possibly matching TRBD1 (5 bases). Looked up from germline, CDR1 is LNHNV and CDR2 is YYDKDF (reference sequence). Trimming took off 3 bases at V and 9 bases at J, with 14 bases between the two ends. The CDR3 loop spans 13 amino acids. In DNA, the CDR3 is TGTGCCACCAGCAGGCAGCGAGAGACAGCCCAGTACTTC. It is translated as CATSRQRETAQYF.

This chain connects TRBV6-6 to TRBJ2-7; D not certain. Germline CDR1 and CDR2: MNHNY and SVGAGI (reference sequence). The CDR3 is made up of 16 amino acids. V was shortened by 2 bases and J by 2 bases, with 16 bases between the two germline ends. CDR3 DNA: TGTGCCAGCAGTTACCCGCCCGGGTCCCATCCCTACGAGCAGTACTTC. This sequence encodes CASSYPPGSHPYEQYF.

The chain employs TRBV28 and TRBJ1-1; no definite D call. Looked up from germline, CDR1 is MDHEN and CDR2 is SYDVKM. This CDR3 has 12 residues. Trimming removed 6 bases from V and 5 bases from J, with 10 bases in between. The CDR3 DNA sequence: TGTGCCAGCAGCCCTTCGCGAACTGAAGCTTTCTTT. This sequence encodes CASSPSRTEAFF. The full variable domain, with the rest looked up from reference TRBV28 and TRBJ1-1, is DVKVTQSSRYLVKRTGEKVFLECVQDMDHENMFWYRQDPGLGLRLIYFSYDVKMKEKGDIPEGYSVSREKKERFSLILESASTNQTSMYLCASSPSRTEAFFGQGTRLTVV.

The rearrangement links TRBV2 to TRBJ2-7; tentative D call: TRBD1 (6 bases). The CDR3 consists of 14 residues. Germline assignment: CDR1 SNHLY and CDR2 FYNNEI. The V end lost 7 bases, the J end lost 1 base, and 14 bases lay between the germline ends. CDR3 DNA sequence: TGTGCCAGCAAAGCCGGGACAAATTCCTACGAGCAGTACTTC. This codes for CASKAGTNSYEQYF.

This rearrangement joins TRBV6-5 to TRBJ1-1, with 7 bases identical to TRBD1. CDR3 length: 12 amino acids. V lost 5 bases to trimming and J lost 5 bases; unmatched junction nucleotides: 2. Germline V CDR1 and CDR2: MNHEY, SVGAGI. DNA of the CDR3: TGTGCCAGCAGTCCACAGGGGACTGAAGCTTTCTTT. This sequence encodes CASSPQGTEAFF.

This clone came up once. The chain links TRBV9 to TRBJ2-6, with 7 bases aligning to TRBD2. V shed 0 bases, J shed 2 bases, and the junction held 14 bases outside the gene matches. The CDR3 is 20 amino acids. Germline CDR1 reads SGDLS; CDR2 reads YYNGEE. The CDR3 loop reads CASSVDMGGFWLPGANVLTF. CDR3 nucleotide sequence: TGTGCCAGCAGCGTAGATATGGGGGGGTTTTGGTTGCCTGGGGCCAACGTCCTGACTTTC.

V is TRBV5-1 and J is TRBJ2-7; a weak D match, TRBD2 (6 bases). Germline V gene data show CDR1 as SGHRS and CDR2 as YFSETQ. V lost 4 bases and J lost 2, with 13 bases in between. CDR3 length: 14 amino acids. CDR3 region: CASSPPDYTYEQYF. The CDR3 DNA reads TGCGCCAGCAGCCCCCCGGACTACACCTACGAGCAGTACTTC.

The V gene is TRBV5-5, the J gene TRBJ1-2; 9 bases fit TRBD1. Germline V gene lookup returns CDR1 SGHKS and CDR2 YYEKEE (reference sequence). Losses at the gene ends were 4 bases for V and 7 bases for J; bases not matched to a gene: 11. The length of the CDR3 is 15 residues. The CDR3 region is CASSRRTDRGTGYTF. CDR3 DNA: TGTGCCAGCAGCCGCCGGACAGACAGGGGGACTGGCTACACCTTC.

CDR3 amino acids: CASRFTSGRAWNEQFF. The CDR3 DNA is TGCGCCAGCAGGTTTACTAGCGGGAGGGCGTGGAATGAGCAGTTCTTC. The chain joins TRBV5-1 to TRBJ2-1, with 13 bases fitting TRBD2. CDR3 length equals 16 residues. Losses at the gene ends were 5 bases for V and 7 bases for J; bases not matched to a gene: 9. Germline lookup yields CDR1 SGHRS and CDR2 YFSETQ. Based on the CDR3 plus reference TRBV5-1 and TRBJ2-1, the full variable domain is KAGVTQTPRYLIKTRGQQVTLSCSPISGHRSVSWYQQTPGQGLQFLFEYFSETQRNKGNFPGRFSGRQFSNSRSEMNVSTLELGDSALYLCASRFTSGRAWNEQFFGPGTRLTVL.

The J gene is TRBJ2-3, the V gene TRBV7-6; TRBD2 agrees at 9 bases. This CDR3 has 16 residues. CDR1 and CDR2 from the germline V gene are SGHVS and FNYEAQ. Trimming cost V 3 bases and J 2 bases; bases outside gene matches: 6. The CDR3: CASSFGGGGITDTQYF. In DNA form, the CDR3 reads TGTGCCAGCAGCTTCGGCGGGGGGGGGATCACAGATACGCAGTATTTT.

The V and J genes are TRBV4-2 and TRBJ1-5, with 8 positions matching TRBD1. The CDR3 runs 16 residues. Germline loops: CDR1 LGHNA, CDR2 YNFKEQ. Trimming removed 4 bases from V and 5 bases from J; junction bases left unmatched: 10. The CDR3 reads CASSRRQGSNDQPQHF. CDR3 DNA sequence: TGTGCCAGCAGCCGGCGACAGGGGTCGAATGATCAGCCCCAGCATTTT.

The chain couples TRBV6-1 to TRBJ2-3; D is perhaps TRBD2 (5 bases). V was trimmed by 8 bases and J by 1 base, leaving 16 bases between them. The CDR3 totals 15 residues. CDR1 and CDR2 from the germline V gene are MNHNS and SASEGT. The CDR3, as DNA: TGTGCCAGCCCCGGAGGATGGTTTCGCACAGATACGCAGTATTTT. This codes for CASPGGWFRTDTQYF.

This clone was found once. CDR3 loop: CASSSGTSGRDTQYF. The CDR3 DNA sequence: TGTGCCAGCAGCTCCGGGACTAGCGGGAGGGATACGCAGTATTTT. This chain joins TRBV5-4 and TRBJ2-3; 15 bases map to TRBD2. The V gene end was trimmed by 3 bases and the J gene end by 6 bases; junction bases not matched to a gene: 2. Per germline, CDR1 SGHNT and CDR2 YYREEE (reference sequence). The CDR3 length is 15 residues.

This chain links TRBV19 with TRBJ1-5; D remains ambiguous. V was clipped by 5 bases and J by 0 bases, with 11 bases between them. The germline V gene has CDR1 LNHDA and CDR2 SQIVND (reference sequence). The CDR3 extends over 15 amino acids. The CDR3 here is CASSAEGYSNQPQHF. CDR3 DNA sequence: TGTGCCAGTAGTGCCGAGGGCTATAGCAATCAGCCCCAGCATTTT. Filled out from reference TRBV19 and TRBJ1-5, the complete variable domain reads DGGITQSPKYLFRKEGQNVTLSCEQNLNHDAMYWYRQDPGQGLRLIYYSQIVNDFQKGDIAEGYSVSREKKESFPLTVTSAQKNPTAFYLCASSAEGYSNQPQHFGDGTRLSIL.

The V gene is TRBV28, the J gene TRBJ2-3; TRBD2 matches 9 bases. The germline V gene encodes CDR1 MDHEN and CDR2 SYDVKM. This CDR3 comprises 15 residues. The V and J ends lost 2 bases and 4 bases, in that order; junction bases with no gene match: 4. CDR3 sequence reads: CASSLSAGGADTQYF. As DNA, the CDR3 is TGTGCCAGCAGTTTAAGCGCGGGAGGGGCAGATACGCAGTATTTT.